The 20 T cell receptor beta chains below come from one sample, sequenced in a study of regulatory T cells in long-lasting Graves disease. Investigators prepared the TCR beta libraries by applying iRepertoire HTBI primers and Arm-PCR of CDR3 regions. TCRdb re-analysed the multiplex PCR reads in MiXCR, keeping a single row per CDR3 protein. The repertoire holds over 450,000 distinct CDR3 sequences, with roughly 21% as singletons. Noted time point: persistent/refractory GD, antithyroid drugs over 5 years with positive TRAb. Isolated PBMC RNA provided the starting material for the TCR library. The sequences come from peripheral blood mononuclear cells (PBMCs), collected when the disease was refractory, from a patient treated with antithyroid drugs. These receptor sequences come from a female donor with Graves disease.

At least ten counts were recorded for this clonotype. J is TRBJ1-4 and V is TRBV4-1; no definite D call. Looked up from germline, CDR1 is MGHRA and CDR2 is YSYEKL. V gave up 3 bases and J gave up 1 base, with 9 bases separating them. CDR3 length: 15 residues. The CDR3 nucleotides read TGCGCCAGCAGCCAGCAGCGTCTAACTAATGAAAAACTGTTTTTT. Its translation: CASSQQRLTNEKLFF.

This clonotype was detected once. V and J are TRBV19 and TRBJ2-7; 11 bases are a match to TRBD1. V shed 5 bases and J 6 bases; nucleotides not matched to a gene: 6. The CDR3 length is 14 residues. Germline V gene data show CDR1 as LNHDA and CDR2 as SQIVND (reference sequence). The CDR3 protein is CASSFRDRGFEQYF. In DNA, the CDR3 is TGTGCCAGTAGTTTCCGGGACAGGGGGTTCGAGCAGTACTTC.

Only a few counts were recorded for this clonotype. CDR3 sequence reads: CASSPRWLAGNNEQFF. CDR3 nucleotides: TGTGCCAGCAGTCCCAGATGGCTAGCGGGGAACAATGAGCAGTTCTTC. The chain employs TRBV28 and TRBJ2-1, with 9 positions matching TRBD2. The CDR3 is 16 amino acids. The germline V gene has CDR1 MDHEN and CDR2 SYDVKM. The ends lost 5 bases at V and 5 bases at J; junction bases unmatched: 10.

The table lists this clonotype with a few counts. The chain combines TRBV29-1 with TRBJ2-7; maybe TRBD2 (5 bases). Germline CDR1 and CDR2: SQVTM and ANQGSEA. Trimming took 0 bases from V and 1 from J, leaving 7 bases between them. CDR3 length: 13 residues. The DNA of the CDR3 is TGCAGCGTTGAAGAGTCGGGGTCCTACGAGCAGTACTTC. Amino acid sequence: CSVEESGSYEQYF.

This clonotype was detected ten times or more. J is TRBJ1-5 and V is TRBV28, with a possible D match to TRBD1 (5 bases). V lost 2 bases, J lost 11 bases, and 16 bases lay in between. The CDR3 has 14 amino acids. In germline, CDR1 is MDHEN, CDR2 SYDVKM. In DNA form, the CDR3 reads TGTGCCAGCAGTTTAAGGGGCAGGGATCGCGCCCAGCATTTT. This gives the protein CASSLRGRDRAQHF.

The chain recombines TRBV7-8 with TRBJ1-6; tentative D call: TRBD1 (6 bases). The germline gives CDR1 SGHVS, CDR2 FQNEAQ. This CDR3 has 15 residues. V was trimmed by 1 base and J by 8 bases, leaving 12 bases between them. The CDR3 bases are TGTGCCAGCAGCTTAGAGGGGGTGGGATATTCACCCCTCCACTTT. It specifies CASSLEGVGYSPLHF.

This clonotype appeared a few times. The chain employs TRBV29-1 and TRBJ2-2; 7 positions agree with TRBD2. CDR1 is SQVTM, CDR2 ANQGSEA, per germline. Trimming at V came to 3 bases and at J to 0 bases, leaving 1 base not matched to a gene. This CDR3 region has 14 residues. The chain's CDR3 is CSVEAGANTGELFF. In nucleotides, the CDR3 is TGCAGCGTTGAGGCGGGGGCGAACACCGGGGAGCTGTTTTTT.

This clonotype was recorded at least ten times. The chain recombines TRBV28 with TRBJ1-2, with 7 bases that match TRBD1. Germline V CDR1 and CDR2: MDHEN, SYDVKM. The CDR3 contains 15 residues. Trimming cost V 3 bases and J 7 bases; bases outside gene matches: 11. For the CDR3, the DNA is TGTGCCAGCAGTTTTTTTTCTGGCAGGGGGGCTGGCTACACCTTC. Translation gives CASSFFSGRGAGYTF.

J is TRBJ1-3 and V is TRBV29-1; D unresolved. There are 16 residues in the CDR3. Germline V lookup: CDR1 SQVTM, CDR2 ANQGSEA. V was cut by 4 bases and J by 2 bases, with 18 bases left in between. The CDR3 is CSVATSDRGTGNTIYF. In DNA, the CDR3 is TGCAGCGTTGCGACCAGCGACCGAGGAACTGGAAACACCATATATTTT.

This clonotype was observed at least ten times. CDR3 sequence: CASGLQLSTEAFF. CDR3 coding DNA: TGTGCTAGTGGTTTGCAACTTAGCACTGAAGCTTTCTTT. This sequence joins TRBV12-5 and TRBJ1-1; D remains ambiguous. Germline V gene lookup returns CDR1 LGHNT and CDR2 FRNRAP. The V gene lost 2 bases and the J gene lost 4 bases, with 8 bases spanning the gap. There are 13 residues in the CDR3.

The rearrangement uses TRBV5-1 and TRBJ2-2; 9 bases are shared with TRBD1. The CDR3 totals 16 residues. The germline V gene has CDR1 SGHRS and CDR2 YFSETQ. With 3 bases clipped from V and 2 bases from J, the junction kept 5 bases outside the gene matches. For the CDR3, the DNA is TGCGCCAGCAGCTGGGACAGGGTTTCAAACACCGGGGAGCTGTTTTTT. It specifies CASSWDRVSNTGELFF.

This chain joins TRBV7-2 and TRBJ1-2, with D tentatively TRBD1 (5 bases). Looked up from germline, CDR1 is SGHTA and CDR2 is FQGNSA. The V gene lost 5 bases and the J gene lost 0 bases, with 19 bases spanning the gap. The CDR3 length is 17 residues. CDR3 bases: TGTGCCAGCAGCCCCGGTCTACTTTGGGGGACTAACTATGGCTACACCTTC. Translated: CASSPGLLWGTNYGYTF.

The rearrangement joins TRBV27 to TRBJ1-4; 12 bases align to TRBD1. V trimming: 5 bases; J trimming: 4 bases; junction bases outside the gene matches: 11. The CDR3 is 18 residues long. Germline V CDR1 and CDR2: MNHEY, SMNVEV (reference sequence). The CDR3 DNA is TGTGCCAGCAGTCCGGGGACAGGGGGCCGGGGGAATAATGAAAAACTGTTTTTT. Translated: CASSPGTGGRGNNEKLFF.

This chain uses TRBV11-1 with TRBJ1-3; 10 bases line up with TRBD1. CDR3 size: 17 residues. Losses at the gene ends were 4 bases for V and 0 bases for J; bases not matched to a gene: 6. CDR1 SGHAT and CDR2 FQDESV come from the germline V gene (reference sequence). The CDR3 is CASSSRQGATSGNTIYF. CDR3 sequence (DNA): TGTGCCAGCAGCTCCAGACAGGGGGCTACCTCTGGAAACACCATATATTTT.

The chain has TRBV18 and TRBJ1-1; D uncertain. CDR1 and CDR2 from the germline V gene are KGHSH and LQKENI. The CDR3 consists of 14 residues. V shed 1 base and J shed 4 bases, with 10 bases lying between them. The CDR3 DNA is TGTGCCAGCTCACCACTTGACGGAGGCACTGAAGCTTTCTTT. This translates into CASSPLDGGTEAFF.

The chain employs TRBV18 and TRBJ2-5; 10 positions agree with TRBD2. CDR1 is KGHSH, CDR2 LQKENI, per germline. Trimming cost V 4 bases and J 3 bases; bases outside gene matches: 5. This CDR3 region has 15 residues. CDR3 in amino acids: CASSQPSGGEETQYF. The CDR3 DNA follows: TGTGCCAGCTCACAACCGAGCGGGGGGGAAGAGACCCAGTACTTC.

V is TRBV10-3 and J is TRBJ1-2; D possibly corresponds to TRBD1 (6 bases). V was shortened by 2 bases and J by 2 bases, with 6 bases between the two germline ends. The CDR3 has 13 amino acids. CDR1 and CDR2 from the germline V gene are ENHRY and SYGVKD. The CDR3: CAISETGNYGYTF. DNA of the CDR3: TGTGCCATCAGTGAGACAGGGAACTATGGCTACACCTTC.

This clonotype turned up a few times. This chain links TRBV10-3 with TRBJ1-1, with 7 bases that match TRBD1. Trimming removed 9 bases from V and 5 bases from J; junction bases left unmatched: 9. The CDR3 is made up of 13 amino acids. The germline V gene encodes CDR1 ENHRY and CDR2 SYGVKD. CDR3 sequence (DNA): TGTGCCATATCCGCTACAGGGGATACTGAAGCTTTCTTT. Protein: CAISATGDTEAFF.

The CDR3 DNA reads as TGTGCCAGCAGCAACGAGTGGGGAGGGCCCCCAGATACGCAGTATTTT. Protein product: CASSNEWGGPPDTQYF. This chain joins TRBV7-9 and TRBJ2-3, with 7 bases aligning to TRBD2. With 5 bases clipped from V and 4 bases from J, the junction kept 12 bases outside the gene matches. The CDR3 consists of 16 residues. Germline CDR1 reads SEHNR; CDR2 reads FQNEAQ (reference sequence). Drawing the rest from reference TRBV7-9 and TRBJ2-3, the complete variable domain is DTGVSQNPRHKITKRGQNVTFRCDPISEHNRLYWYRQTLGQGPEFLTYFQNEAQLEKSRLLSDRFSAERPKGSFSTLEIQRTEQGDSAMYLCASSNEWGGPPDTQYFGPGTRLTVL.

This clonotype has more than one count but fewer than ten. The V and J genes are TRBV9 and TRBJ1-1; perhaps TRBD1 as D (6 bases). V shed 1 base and J shed 0 bases, with 10 bases lying between them. In germline, CDR1 is SGDLS, CDR2 YYNGEE. This CDR3 region has 15 residues. The chain's CDR3 is CASSVSTGLNTEAFF. As DNA, the CDR3 is TGTGCCAGCAGCGTATCGACAGGATTGAACACTGAAGCTTTCTTT.